The text below deals with one T cell receptor (beta chain). The antigen is not known. Germline assignment: CDR1 SGHRS and CDR2 YFSETQ. Trimming took off 1 base at V and 1 base at J, with 11 bases between the two ends. The CDR3 length is 16 residues. Libraries were prepared by immunoSEQ multiplex PCR; TCRdb keeps only in-frame clonotypes and omits some of them. The sample includes around 76,000 clones, 70% to 90% of them seen just once. This sample is drawn from a study of OX40 agonist ivuxolimab in advanced cancers. Study-level information: A male proportion of over 70% was recorded, with mean age around 55 years and range about 23 to 90.

Study-level points and caveats: The authors also found low normalized T-cell clonal expansion in some nonresponders.

The chain links TRBV5-1 to TRBJ2-2; tentatively, D is TRBD2 (5 bases). The material sequenced was CD4+ or CD8+ T cells sorted from blood, taken in a trial of the OX40 agonist ivuxolimab. This sequence originates from an adult with an advanced solid tumor such as melanoma, head and neck, liver or kidney cancer. CDR3 sequence (DNA): TGCGCCAGCAGCTTGTTATGGACTGTGAACACCGGGGAGCTGTTTTTT. This codes for CASSLLWTVNTGELFF.